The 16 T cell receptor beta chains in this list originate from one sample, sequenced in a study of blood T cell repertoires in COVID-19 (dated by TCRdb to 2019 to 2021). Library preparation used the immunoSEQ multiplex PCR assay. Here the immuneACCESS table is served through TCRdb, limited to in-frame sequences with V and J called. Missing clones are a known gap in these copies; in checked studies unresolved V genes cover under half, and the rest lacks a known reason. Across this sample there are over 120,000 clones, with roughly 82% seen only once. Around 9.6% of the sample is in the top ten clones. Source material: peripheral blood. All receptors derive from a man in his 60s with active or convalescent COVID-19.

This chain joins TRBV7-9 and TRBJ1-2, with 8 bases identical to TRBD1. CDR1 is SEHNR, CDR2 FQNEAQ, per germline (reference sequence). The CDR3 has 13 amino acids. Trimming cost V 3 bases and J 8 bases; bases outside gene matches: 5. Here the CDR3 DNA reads TGTGCCAGCAGCTTTCGGCAGGGGGCCGGCTACACCTTC. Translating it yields CASSFRQGAGYTF.

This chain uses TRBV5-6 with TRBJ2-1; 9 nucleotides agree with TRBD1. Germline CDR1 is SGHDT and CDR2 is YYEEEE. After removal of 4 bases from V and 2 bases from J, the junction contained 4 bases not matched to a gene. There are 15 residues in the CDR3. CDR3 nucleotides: TGTGCCAGCAGCAAAACAGGGGGCCCCTACAATGAGCAGTTCTTC. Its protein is CASSKTGGPYNEQFF.

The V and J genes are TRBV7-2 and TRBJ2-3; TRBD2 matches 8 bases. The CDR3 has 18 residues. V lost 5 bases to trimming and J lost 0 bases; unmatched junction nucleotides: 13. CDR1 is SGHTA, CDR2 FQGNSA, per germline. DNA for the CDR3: TGTGCCAGCAGCCCACGCCCCATAGCGGGAACTAGCACAGATACGCAGTATTTT. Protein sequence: CASSPRPIAGTSTDTQYF.

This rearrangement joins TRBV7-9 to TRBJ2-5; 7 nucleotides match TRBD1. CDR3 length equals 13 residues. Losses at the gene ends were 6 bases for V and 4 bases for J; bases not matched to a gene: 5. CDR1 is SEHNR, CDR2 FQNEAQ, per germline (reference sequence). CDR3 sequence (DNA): TGTGCCAGCAGGGACAGGTGGAGAGAGACCCAGTACTTC. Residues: CASRDRWRETQYF.

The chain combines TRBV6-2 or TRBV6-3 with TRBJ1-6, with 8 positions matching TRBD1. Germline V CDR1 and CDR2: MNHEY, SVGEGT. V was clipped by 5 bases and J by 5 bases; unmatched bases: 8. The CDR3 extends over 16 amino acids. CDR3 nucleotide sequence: TGTGCCAGCAGTACCGACAGGGGCCGGGATAATTCACCCCTCCACTTT. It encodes CASSTDRGRDNSPLHF.

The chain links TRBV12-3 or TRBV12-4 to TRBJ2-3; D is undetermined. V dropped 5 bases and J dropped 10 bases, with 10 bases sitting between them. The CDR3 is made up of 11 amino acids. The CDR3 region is CASSLTSSQYF. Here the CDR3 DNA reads TGTGCCAGCAGTCTTACAAGTTCGCAGTATTTT.

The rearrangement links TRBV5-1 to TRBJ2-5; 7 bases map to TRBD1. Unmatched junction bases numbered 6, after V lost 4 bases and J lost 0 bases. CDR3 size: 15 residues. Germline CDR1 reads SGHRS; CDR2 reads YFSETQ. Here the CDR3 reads CASSQGTAYQETQYF. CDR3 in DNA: TGCGCCAGCAGCCAAGGGACAGCGTACCAAGAGACCCAGTACTTC.

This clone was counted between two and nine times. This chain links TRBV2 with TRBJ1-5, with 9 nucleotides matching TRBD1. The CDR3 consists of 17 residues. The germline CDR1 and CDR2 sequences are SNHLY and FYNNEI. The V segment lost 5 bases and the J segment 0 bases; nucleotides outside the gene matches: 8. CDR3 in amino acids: CASSRDRAMYSNQPQHF. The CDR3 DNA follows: TGTGCCAGCAGTCGGGACAGGGCAATGTATAGCAATCAGCCCCAGCATTTT.

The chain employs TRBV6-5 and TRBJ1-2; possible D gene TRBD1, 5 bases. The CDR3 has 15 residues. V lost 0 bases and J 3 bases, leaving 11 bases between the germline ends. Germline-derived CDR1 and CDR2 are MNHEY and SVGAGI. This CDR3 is CASSYSPREDYGYTF. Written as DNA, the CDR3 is TGTGCCAGCAGTTACTCTCCCAGGGAGGACTATGGCTACACCTTC.

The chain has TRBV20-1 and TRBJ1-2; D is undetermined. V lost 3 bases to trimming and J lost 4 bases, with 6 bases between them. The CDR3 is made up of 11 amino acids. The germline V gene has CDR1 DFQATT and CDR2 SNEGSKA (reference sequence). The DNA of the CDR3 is TGCAGTGCTAGTCCAGGCTATGGCTACACCTTC. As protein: CSASPGYGYTF.

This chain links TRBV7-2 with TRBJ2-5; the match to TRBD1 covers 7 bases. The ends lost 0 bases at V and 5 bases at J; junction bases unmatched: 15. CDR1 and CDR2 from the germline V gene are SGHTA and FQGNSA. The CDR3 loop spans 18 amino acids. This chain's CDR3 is CASSLAGLGQPRVETQYF. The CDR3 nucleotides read TGTGCCAGCAGCTTAGCAGGCTTGGGACAGCCTCGGGTGGAGACCCAGTACTTC. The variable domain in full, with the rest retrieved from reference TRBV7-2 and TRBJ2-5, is GAGVSQSPSNKVTEKGKDVELRCDPISGHTALYWYRQSLGQGLEFLIYFQGNSAPDKSGLPSDRFSAERTGGSVSTLTIQRTQQEDSAVYLCASSLAGLGQPRVETQYFGPGTRLLVL.

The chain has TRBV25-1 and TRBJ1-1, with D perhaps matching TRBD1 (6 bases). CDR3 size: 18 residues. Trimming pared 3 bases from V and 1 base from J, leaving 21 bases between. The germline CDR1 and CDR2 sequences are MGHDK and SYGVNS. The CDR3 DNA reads TGTGCCAGCAGTGAGCTACTTGCCTGGGACACGACGAACACTGAAGCTTTCTTT. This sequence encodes CASSELLAWDTTNTEAFF. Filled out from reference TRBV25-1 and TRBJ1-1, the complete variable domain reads EADIYQTPRYLVIGTGKKITLECSQTMGHDKMYWYQQDPGMELHLIHYSYGVNSTEKGDLSSESTVSRIRTEHFPLTLESARPSHTSQYLCASSELLAWDTTNTEAFFGQGTRLTVV.

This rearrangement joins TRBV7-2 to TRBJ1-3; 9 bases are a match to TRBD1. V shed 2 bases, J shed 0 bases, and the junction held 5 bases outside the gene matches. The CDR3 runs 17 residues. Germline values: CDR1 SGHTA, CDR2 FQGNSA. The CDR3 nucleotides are TGTGCCAGCAGCTTATACCGACAGGGGGTCTCTGGAAACACCATATATTTT. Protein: CASSLYRQGVSGNTIYF.

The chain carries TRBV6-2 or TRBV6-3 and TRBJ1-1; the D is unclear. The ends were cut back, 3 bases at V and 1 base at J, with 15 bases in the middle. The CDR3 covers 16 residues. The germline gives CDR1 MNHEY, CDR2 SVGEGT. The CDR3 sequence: CASSYGVTPRNTEAFF. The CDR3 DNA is TGTGCCAGCAGTTATGGTGTCACCCCCAGGAACACTGAAGCTTTCTTT.

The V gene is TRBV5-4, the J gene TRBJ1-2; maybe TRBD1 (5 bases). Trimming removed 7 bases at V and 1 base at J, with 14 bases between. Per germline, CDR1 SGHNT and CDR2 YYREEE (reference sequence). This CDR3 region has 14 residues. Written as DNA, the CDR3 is TGTGCCAGCGAAGGGACTGCGGATAACTATGGCTACACCTTC. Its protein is CASEGTADNYGYTF. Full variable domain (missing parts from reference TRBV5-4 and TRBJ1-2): ETGVTQSPTHLIKTRGQQVTLRCSSQSGHNTVSWYQQALGQGPQFIFQYYREEENGRGNFPPRFSGLQFPNYSSELNVNALELDDSALYLCASEGTADNYGYTFGSGTRLTVV.

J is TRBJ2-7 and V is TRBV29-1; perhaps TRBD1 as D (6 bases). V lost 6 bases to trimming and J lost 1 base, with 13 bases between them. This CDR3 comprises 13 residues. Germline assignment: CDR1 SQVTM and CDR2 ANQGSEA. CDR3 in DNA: TGCAGCGTGAAACAGGGCAGGTCCTACGAGCAGTACTTC. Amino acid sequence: CSVKQGRSYEQYF.